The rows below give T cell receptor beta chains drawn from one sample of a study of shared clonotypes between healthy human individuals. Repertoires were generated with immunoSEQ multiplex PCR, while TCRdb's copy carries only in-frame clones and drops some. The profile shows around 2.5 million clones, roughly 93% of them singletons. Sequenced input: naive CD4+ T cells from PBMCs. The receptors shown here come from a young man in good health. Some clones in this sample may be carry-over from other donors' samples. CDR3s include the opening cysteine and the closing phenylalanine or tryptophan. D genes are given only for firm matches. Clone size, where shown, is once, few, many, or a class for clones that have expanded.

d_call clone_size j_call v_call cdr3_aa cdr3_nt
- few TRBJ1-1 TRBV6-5 CASMAGAVTEAFF TGTGCCAGCATGGCAGGGGCGGTCACTGAAGCTTTCTTT
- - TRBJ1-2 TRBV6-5 CASSYSGSDSNYGYTF TGTGCCAGCAGTTACTCGGGGTCGGACAGCAACTATGGCTACACCTTC
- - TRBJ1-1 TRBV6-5 CASSYSTDSEAFF TGTGCCAGCAGTTACTCGACAGATTCTGAAGCTTTCTTT
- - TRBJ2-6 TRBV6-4 CASSDSSWTLVSGANVLTF TGTGCCAGCAGTGACTCTTCTTGGACGCTGGTCTCTGGGGCCAACGTCCTGACTTTC
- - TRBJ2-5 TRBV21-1 CASSKGQGEETQYF TGTGCCAGCAGCAAAGGGCAAGGGGAAGAGACCCAGTACTTC
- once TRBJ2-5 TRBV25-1 CASSERGRGGSETQYF TGTGCCAGCAGTGAAAGGGGCAGGGGCGGGAGCGAGACCCAGTACTTC
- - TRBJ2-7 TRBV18 CASSSSRSSHEQYF TGTGCCAGCTCAAGCTCGCGTAGTTCCCACGAGCAGTACTTC
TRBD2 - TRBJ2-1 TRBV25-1 CASKLGGSSYNEQFF TGTGCCAGCAAGCTGGGCGGGAGCTCCTACAATGAGCAGTTCTTC
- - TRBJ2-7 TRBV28 CASSVQGPEQYF TGTGCCAGCAGTGTACAGGGCCCCGAGCAGTACTTC
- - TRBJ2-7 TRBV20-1 CSASGSYEQYF TGCAGTGCTAGCGGTTCCTACGAGCAGTACTTC